This T cell receptor beta chain was recorded in a study of early T cells in non-severe SARS-CoV-2 infection. V lost 5 bases, J lost 4 bases, and 26 bases lay in between. Germline loops: CDR1 SGHTA, CDR2 FQGNSA. The CDR3 loop spans 18 amino acids. TCRdb re-called the 5' RACE reads through MiXCR, storing one row per CDR3 protein. The sample carries about 64,000 distinct CDR3 sequences, less than 5.5% recorded once. This clonotype was seen a few times. This clonotype originated in an adult who was a healthcare worker with PCR-confirmed SARS-CoV-2 infection or an uninfected control (not recorded which). Sequencing was done on a sample of whole blood. The chain joins TRBV7-2 to TRBJ1-1; tentative D call: TRBD1 (6 bases). In nucleotides, the CDR3 is TGTGCCAGCAGCGGTTATCTGCGGGGGGCTCCGACCGGCACTGAAGCTTTCTTT. Protein sequence: CASSGYLRGAPTGTEAFF.